The 3 T cell receptor beta chains presented below share a single source sample, sequenced in a study of human T cells and chemical hapten exposure. The time point here: pre-sensitization, week 0. The sample's treatment: therapeutic diphenylcyclopropenone sensitization with weekly scalp DPC. TCRdb independently ran MiXCR on the RACE reads; one entry per CDR3 protein. The data contain about 260,000 distinct CDR3 sequences, 8.6% of them singletons. Sample: whole blood, taken in connection with sensitization to the hapten diphenylcyclopropenone (DPC). The receptor source for this set is a woman aged 40-49 years with alopecia areata. Some clones in this sample may be carry-over from other donors' samples.

This clonotype has only a few counts. This sequence joins TRBV4-3 and TRBJ1-4; 9 bases agree with TRBD1. Trimming cost V 1 base and J 7 bases; bases outside gene matches: 4. Germline V CDR1 and CDR2: LGHNA, YSLEER. The CDR3 is made up of 15 amino acids. CDR3 nucleotides: TGCGCCAGCAGCCAAGGGACAGGGGAGGGTGAAAAACTGTTTTTT. Translating it yields CASSQGTGEGEKLFF.

The chain is built from TRBV24-1 and TRBJ2-5; unclear D gene. This CDR3 contains 11 residues. Germline loops: CDR1 KGHDR, CDR2 SFDVKD. The ends were cut back, 6 bases at V and 4 bases at J, with 5 bases in the middle. DNA for the CDR3: TGTGCCACCAGTTCTCTAGAGACCCAGTACTTC. It encodes CATSSLETQYF.

The chain couples TRBV28 to TRBJ1-2, with no clear D. The V and J ends lost 5 bases and 4 bases respectively, with 11 bases between them. The CDR3 contains 13 residues. CDR1 and CDR2 from the germline V gene are MDHEN and SYDVKM. The CDR3 DNA is TGTGCCAGCAGTACAATTGTCCGCTATGGCTACACCTTC. This codes for CASSTIVRYGYTF.